These T cell receptor beta chains were read from a single sample in a study of blood T cells in healthy people across ages. Each CDR3 protein gets one entry after TCRdb re-called the 5' RACE reads with MiXCR. The table has some 1.6 million distinct CDR3 sequences, about 31% seen once; the top ten hold about 10%. Sequenced input: blood. Every receptor here comes from a woman younger than 45 in good health. CDR3s include the opening cysteine and the closing phenylalanine or tryptophan. A D gene is named only where the DNA matches it firmly. Some rows have no size entry. The others give once, few or many, or a class for an expanded clone.

CANHPQEPGYTF TGTGCCAACCACCCTCAAGAACCCGGCTACACCTTC TRBJ1-2 TRBV7-9 once .
CASSATAYTEAFF TGTGCCAGCAGCGCGACGGCGTACACTGAAGCTTTCTTT TRBJ1-1 TRBV9 few .
CASSLGGAAEQFF TGTGCCAGCAGCTTAGGTGGGGCGGCCGAGCAGTTCTTC TRBJ2-1 TRBV11-1 few .
CASSLSVEGTKTQYF TGTGCCAGCAGTTTATCGGTGGAGGGGACGAAGACCCAGTACTTC TRBJ2-5 TRBV27 . .
CASRQDPGLAGANTGELFF TGTGCCAGCCGCCAAGATCCGGGACTAGCGGGGGCGAACACCGGGGAGCTGTTTTTT TRBJ2-2 TRBV3-1 . TRBD2
CASSTQTGVPGETQYF TGTGCCAGCAGTACCCAGACGGGGGTCCCGGGGGAGACCCAGTACTTC TRBJ2-5 TRBV12-3/TRBV12-4 few .
CATSRGEGGGFYNEQFF TGTGCCACCAGCAGGGGGGAAGGAGGGGGCTTCTACAATGAGCAGTTCTTC TRBJ2-1 TRBV15 . .
CASSYRRTSYEQYF TGTGCCAGCAGTTACAGGCGGACCTCCTACGAGCAGTACTTC TRBJ2-7 TRBV6-6 few .
CASSLPSVGEWDNEQFF TGTGCCAGCAGTTTACCCTCAGTCGGGGAATGGGACAATGAGCAGTTCTTC TRBJ2-1 TRBV28 few .
CASSLLPGALGTEAFF TGTGCCAGCAGCCTTTTGCCCGGGGCCCTGGGCACTGAAGCTTTCTTT TRBJ1-1 TRBV7-3 few .
CASSEGYGLRYGYTF TGTGCCAGCAGTGAAGGATACGGACTCCGCTATGGCTACACCTTC TRBJ1-2 TRBV6-1 . .
CASSPSGSGELFF TGTGCCAGCAGCCCATCCGGCTCCGGGGAGCTGTTTTTT TRBJ2-2 TRBV7-3 . .
CASVPVAGGPLYNEQFF TGTGCCAGCGTCCCGGTGGCGGGGGGCCCTCTATACAATGAGCAGTTCTTC TRBJ2-1 TRBV12-3/TRBV12-4 . TRBD2